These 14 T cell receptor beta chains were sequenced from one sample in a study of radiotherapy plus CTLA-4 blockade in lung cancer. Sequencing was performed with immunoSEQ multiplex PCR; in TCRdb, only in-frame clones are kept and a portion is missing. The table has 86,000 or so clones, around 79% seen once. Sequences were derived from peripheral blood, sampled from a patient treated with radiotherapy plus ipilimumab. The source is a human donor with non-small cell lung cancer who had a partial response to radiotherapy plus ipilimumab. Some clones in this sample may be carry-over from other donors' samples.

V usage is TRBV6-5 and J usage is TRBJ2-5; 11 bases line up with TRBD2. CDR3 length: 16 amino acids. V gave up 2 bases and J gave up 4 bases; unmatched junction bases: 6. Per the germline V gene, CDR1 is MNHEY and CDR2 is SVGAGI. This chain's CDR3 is CASSYGSGREGETQYF. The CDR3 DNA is TGTGCCAGCAGTTACGGTAGCGGGAGGGAGGGAGAGACCCAGTACTTC.

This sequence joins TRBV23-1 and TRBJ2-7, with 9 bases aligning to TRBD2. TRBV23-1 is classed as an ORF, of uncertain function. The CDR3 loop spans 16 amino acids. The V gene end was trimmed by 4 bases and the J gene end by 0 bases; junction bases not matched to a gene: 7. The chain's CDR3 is CASSPTLAGNSYEQYF. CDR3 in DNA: TGCGCCAGCAGTCCCACTCTAGCGGGGAACTCCTACGAGCAGTACTTC.

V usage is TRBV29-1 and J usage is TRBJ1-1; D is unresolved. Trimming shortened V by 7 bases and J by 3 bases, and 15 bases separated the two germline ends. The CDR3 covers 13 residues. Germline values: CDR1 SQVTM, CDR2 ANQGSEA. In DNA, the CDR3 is TGCAGCGCCGAAGCGGGGTTCGACACTGAAGCTTTCTTT. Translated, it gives CSAEAGFDTEAFF.

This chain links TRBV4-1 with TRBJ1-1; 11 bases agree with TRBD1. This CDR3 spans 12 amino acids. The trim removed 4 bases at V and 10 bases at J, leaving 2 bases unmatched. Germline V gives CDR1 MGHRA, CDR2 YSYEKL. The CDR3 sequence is CASSRGTGGAFF. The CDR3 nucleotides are TGCGCCAGCAGCCGCGGGACAGGGGGAGCTTTCTTT.

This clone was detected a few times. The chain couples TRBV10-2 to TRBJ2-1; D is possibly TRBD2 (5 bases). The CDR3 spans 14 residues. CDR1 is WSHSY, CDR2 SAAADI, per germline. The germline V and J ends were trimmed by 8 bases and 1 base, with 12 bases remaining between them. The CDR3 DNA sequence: TGCGCCAGCTTAGGAGAGGGTTCCTACAATGAGCAGTTCTTC. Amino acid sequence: CASLGEGSYNEQFF.

The CDR3: CASSVDYRGRWGYTF. CDR3 DNA: TGTGCCAGCAGCGTCGATTACAGGGGCCGCTGGGGCTACACCTTC. The J gene is TRBJ1-2, the V gene TRBV7-8; TRBD1 matches at 7 bases. The CDR3 runs to 15 residues. Germline values: CDR1 SGHVS, CDR2 FQNEAQ. Trimming at V came to 5 bases and at J to 8 bases, leaving 14 bases not matched to a gene. The whole variable domain, filled in from reference TRBV7-8 and TRBJ1-2, reads GAGVSQSPRYKVAKRGQDVALRCDPISGHVSLFWYQQALGQGPEFLTYFQNEAQLDKSGLPSDRFFAERPEGSVSTLKIQRTQQEDSAVYLCASSVDYRGRWGYTFGSGTRLTVV.

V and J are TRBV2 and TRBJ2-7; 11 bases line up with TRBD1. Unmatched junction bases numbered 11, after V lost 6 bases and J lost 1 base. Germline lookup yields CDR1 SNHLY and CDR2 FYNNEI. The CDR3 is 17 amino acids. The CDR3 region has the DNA TGTGCCAGCAGCTCCCCCCCCGGGACAGGGGGTTCCTACGAGCAGTACTTC. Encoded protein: CASSSPPGTGGSYEQYF.

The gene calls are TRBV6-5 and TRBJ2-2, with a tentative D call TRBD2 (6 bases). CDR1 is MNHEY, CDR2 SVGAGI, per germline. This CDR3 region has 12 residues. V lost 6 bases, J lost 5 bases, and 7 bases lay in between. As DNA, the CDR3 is TGTGCCAGCAGGGAGGGAACCGGGGAGCTGTTTTTT. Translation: CASREGTGELFF.

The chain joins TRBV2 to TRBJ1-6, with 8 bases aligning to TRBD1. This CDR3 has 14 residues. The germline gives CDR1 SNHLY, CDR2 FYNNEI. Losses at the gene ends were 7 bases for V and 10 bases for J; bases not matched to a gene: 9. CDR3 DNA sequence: TGTGCCAGCAAGACCGGGACAGGACCCTCACCCCTCCACTTT. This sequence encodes CASKTGTGPSPLHF.

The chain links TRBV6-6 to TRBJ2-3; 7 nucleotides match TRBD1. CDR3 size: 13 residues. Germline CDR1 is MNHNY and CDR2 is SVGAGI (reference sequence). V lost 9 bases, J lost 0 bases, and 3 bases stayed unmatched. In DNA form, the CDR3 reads TGTGCCAGTTACAGGGGTAGCACAGATACGCAGTATTTT. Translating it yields CASYRGSTDTQYF.

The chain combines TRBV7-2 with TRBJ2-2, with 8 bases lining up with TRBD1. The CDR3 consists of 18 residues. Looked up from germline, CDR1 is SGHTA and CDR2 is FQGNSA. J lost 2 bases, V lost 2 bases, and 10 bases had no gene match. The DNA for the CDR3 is TGTGCCAGCAGCTTACAGGGGACAGGAATACTAAACACCGGGGAGCTGTTTTTT. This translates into CASSLQGTGILNTGELFF.

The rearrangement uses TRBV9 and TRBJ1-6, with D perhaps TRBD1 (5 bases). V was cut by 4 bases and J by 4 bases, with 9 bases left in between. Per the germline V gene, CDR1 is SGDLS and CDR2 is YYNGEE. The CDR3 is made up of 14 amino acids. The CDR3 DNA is TGTGCCAGCAGCCTTGGACAATATAATTCACCCCTCCACTTT. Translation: CASSLGQYNSPLHF.

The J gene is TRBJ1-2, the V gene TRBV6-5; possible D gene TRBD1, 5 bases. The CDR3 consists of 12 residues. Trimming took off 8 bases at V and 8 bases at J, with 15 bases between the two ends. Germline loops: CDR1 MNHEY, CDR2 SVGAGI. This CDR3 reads CASHEPGNGYTF. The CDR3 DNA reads TGTGCCAGCCATGAGCCAGGGAACGGCTACACCTTC.

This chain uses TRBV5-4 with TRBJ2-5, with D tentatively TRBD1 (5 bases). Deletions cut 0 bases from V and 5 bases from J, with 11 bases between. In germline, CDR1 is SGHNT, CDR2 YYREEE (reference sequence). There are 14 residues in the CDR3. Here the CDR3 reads CASSLGTGRETQYF. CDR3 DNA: TGTGCCAGCAGCTTGGGAACAGGCCGGGAGACCCAGTACTTC.